In its sample, the clone carrying this TCR beta chain was seen a few times. The CDR3 consists of 15 residues. Germline-derived CDR1 and CDR2 are SGHAT and FQNNGV. Trimming cost V 1 base and J 9 bases; bases outside gene matches: 7. Per the original methods: Amplifying reference gene primers gave estimates of nucleated cell counts. Assay: immunoSEQ multiplex PCR; the TCRdb copy retains only in-frame clones and omits some. V, J and clone size derive from that table, while D and trimming were established from the DNA sequence. Among roughly 86,000 clones listed, 91% were seen once. This entry belongs to a study of blood T cell repertoires in COVID-19. Overall study context: T cells, B-cell-depleted T cells, or PBMCs supplied cDNA or gDNA.

This sequence was found in a woman aged 50 to 60 in a cohort sampled during active COVID-19. Sequences were obtained from peripheral blood. J is TRBJ2-1 and V is TRBV11-2; 9 bases are shared with TRBD2. CDR3 amino acids: CASSLGTSVGSEQFF. The CDR3, as DNA: TGTGCCAGCAGCTTAGGGACTAGCGTTGGTAGTGAGCAGTTCTTC.